One and the same sample provided the 19 T cell receptor beta chains below, sequenced in a study of long-term antiretroviral therapy in people with HIV. The assay used was immunoSEQ (version v3.0), run at survey level. The repertoire was sequenced with immunoSEQ multiplex PCR; TCRdb's copy has only in-frame clones and lacks some. The sample includes roughly 20,000 clones, approximately 84% of them seen just once. Source: unsorted PBMCs, taken 1.8 years before starting antiretroviral therapy. These receptors came from a woman in her 30s with HIV.

The chain couples TRBV5-1 to TRBJ2-1; 10 nucleotides match TRBD2. This CDR3 region has 14 residues. After removal of 2 bases from V and 6 bases from J, the junction contained 2 bases not matched to a gene. Germline-derived CDR1 and CDR2 are SGHRS and YFSETQ. CDR3 nucleotide sequence: TGCGCCAGCAGCTTTAGCGGGGGGTTCAATGAGCAGTTCTTC. Its protein is CASSFSGGFNEQFF.

The rearrangement uses TRBV19 and TRBJ1-1; D ambiguous. Trimming pared 4 bases from V and 10 bases from J, leaving 13 bases between. The CDR3 has 12 residues. Germline assignment: CDR1 LNHDA and CDR2 SQIVND (reference sequence). Written as DNA, the CDR3 is TGTGCCAGTAGTACTCGCCCCTTTGGAGCTTTCTTT. Translated: CASSTRPFGAFF.

V is TRBV19 and J is TRBJ1-2; D gene uncertain. This CDR3 spans 15 amino acids. V was pared by 5 bases and J by 0 bases, with 13 bases between. CDR1 and CDR2 from the germline V gene are LNHDA and SQIVND (reference sequence). Here the CDR3 reads CASSPSLSPNYGYTF. CDR3 nucleotide sequence: TGTGCCAGTAGTCCCTCACTTTCCCCTAACTATGGCTACACCTTC.

The sample holds one count of this clone. The gene calls are TRBV7-9 and TRBJ1-1; maybe TRBD1 (6 bases). Trimming stripped 1 base from V and 4 bases from J, with 10 bases between. Germline-derived CDR1 and CDR2 are SEHNR and FQNEAQ (reference sequence). The CDR3 covers 14 residues. In nucleotides, the CDR3 is TGTGCCAGCAGCTTAGGGGGGGGGCCCACTGAAGCTTTCTTT. Translated: CASSLGGGPTEAFF.

The chain links TRBV19 to TRBJ1-2; D not resolved. V dropped 10 bases and J dropped 8 bases, with 11 bases sitting between them. The germline CDR1 and CDR2 sequences are LNHDA and SQIVND (reference sequence). CDR3 size: 10 residues. The CDR3: CATSSVGYTF. CDR3 sequence (DNA): TGTGCCACCTCAAGTGTGGGCTACACCTTC.

The chain uses TRBV5-1 and TRBJ2-3; D gene ambiguous. CDR1 and CDR2 from the germline V gene are SGHRS and YFSETQ. Trimming removed 0 bases from V and 0 bases from J, with 11 bases in between. The CDR3 runs to 16 residues. In DNA form, the CDR3 reads TGCGCCAGCAGCTTGGCGGGCAGCTCCAGCACAGATACGCAGTATTTT. It codes for CASSLAGSSSTDTQYF.

In its sample, this clone was seen once. This sequence joins TRBV6-1 and TRBJ1-5, with 7 positions matching TRBD1. V dropped 1 base and J dropped 2; count of bases not matched to a gene: 8. CDR1 MNHNS and CDR2 SASEGT come from the germline V gene. The length of the CDR3 is 17 residues. In DNA form, the CDR3 reads TGTGCCAGCAGTGAAGGTTGGGACAGATCCGGCAATCAGCCCCAGCATTTT. It is translated as CASSEGWDRSGNQPQHF.

The V and J genes are TRBV30 and TRBJ1-6, with D uncertain. V lost 4 bases, J lost 0 bases, and 7 bases lay in between. The length of the CDR3 is 14 residues. Germline V gives CDR1 GTSNPN, CDR2 SVGIG (reference sequence). CDR3 sequence reads: CAWMDLSYNSPLHF. The DNA for the CDR3 is TGTGCCTGGATGGATCTCTCCTATAATTCACCCCTCCACTTT.

Only a few counts were recorded for this clone. The chain carries TRBV19 and TRBJ1-2, with a weak D call TRBD1 (6 bases). V was cut by 10 bases and J by 8 bases, with 17 bases left in between. The CDR3 is 12 amino acids. Germline V gene lookup returns CDR1 LNHDA and CDR2 SQIVND (reference sequence). DNA for the CDR3: TGTGCCACCCTGGACAGCTCATGGGGCTACACCTTC. It specifies CATLDSSWGYTF.

V is TRBV2 and J is TRBJ2-1; D not certain. Trimming removed 2 bases at V and 8 bases at J, with 7 bases between. From germline, CDR1 is SNHLY and CDR2 FYNNEI. The CDR3 has 12 residues. This chain's CDR3 is CASSESFYEQFF. DNA of the CDR3: TGTGCCAGCAGTGAATCTTTCTATGAGCAGTTCTTC.

This chain uses TRBV4-1 with TRBJ2-1; TRBD2 agrees at 8 bases. Germline CDR1 reads MGHRA; CDR2 reads YSYEKL. The CDR3 has 17 residues. The ends lost 0 bases at V and 5 bases at J; junction bases unmatched: 9. DNA for the CDR3: TGCGCCAGCAGCCAAGATCATCGCGGGGGGCCCCACAATGAGCAGTTCTTC. As protein: CASSQDHRGGPHNEQFF.

The CDR3 DNA reads TGTGCCAGCAGCCGTCCCGCGGGGGCCTACGAGCAGTACTTC. This encodes CASSRPAGAYEQYF. The chain uses TRBV7-8 and TRBJ2-7, with TRBD2 matching 7 bases. CDR1 SGHVS and CDR2 FQNEAQ come from the germline V gene. Trimming took 5 bases from V and 2 from J; bases not matched to a gene: 6. The CDR3 length is 14 residues. Full variable domain (rest looked up from reference TRBV7-8 and TRBJ2-7): GAGVSQSPRYKVAKRGQDVALRCDPISGHVSLFWYQQALGQGPEFLTYFQNEAQLDKSGLPSDRFFAERPEGSVSTLKIQRTQQEDSAVYLCASSRPAGAYEQYFGPGTRLTVT.

The V call is TRBV5-1, the J call TRBJ2-1; D gene unclear. This CDR3 has 14 amino acids. V gave up 4 bases and J gave up 6 bases, with 14 bases separating them. Per the germline V gene, CDR1 is SGHRS and CDR2 is YFSETQ. The CDR3 DNA follows: TGCGCCAGCAGCCGAAGTACATCGGTCAATGAGCAGTTCTTC. Residues: CASSRSTSVNEQFF. Supplemented by reference TRBV5-1 and TRBJ2-1, the full variable domain reads KAGVTQTPRYLIKTRGQQVTLSCSPISGHRSVSWYQQTPGQGLQFLFEYFSETQRNKGNFPGRFSGRQFSNSRSEMNVSTLELGDSALYLCASSRSTSVNEQFFGPGTRLTVL.

This chain joins TRBV29-1 and TRBJ1-2; tentative D call: TRBD1 (5 bases). V gave up 4 bases and J gave up 3 bases, with 9 bases separating them. The CDR3 totals 12 residues. The germline V gene has CDR1 SQVTM and CDR2 ANQGSEA. CDR3: CSVVRGDYGYTF. As DNA, the CDR3 is TGCAGCGTTGTAAGGGGTGACTATGGCTACACCTTC.

V and J are TRBV19 and TRBJ1-1; 9 bases agree with TRBD1. There are 18 residues in the CDR3. Germline CDR1 LNHDA, CDR2 SQIVND (reference sequence). The V gene end was trimmed by 3 bases and the J gene end by 3 bases; junction bases not matched to a gene: 14. The CDR3 here is CASSMRSVVGTGYTEAFF. The CDR3 DNA reads as TGTGCCAGTAGTATGAGATCGGTGGTCGGGACAGGGTACACTGAAGCTTTCTTT. Full variable domain (outside the CDR3, taken from reference TRBV19 and TRBJ1-1): DGGITQSPKYLFRKEGQNVTLSCEQNLNHDAMYWYRQDPGQGLRLIYYSQIVNDFQKGDIAEGYSVSREKKESFPLTVTSAQKNPTAFYLCASSMRSVVGTGYTEAFFGQGTRLTVV.

The CDR3 is CAWSVVTSNTEAFF. The CDR3 region has the DNA TGTGCCTGGAGTGTAGTGACTTCTAACACTGAAGCTTTCTTT. The chain is built from TRBV30 and TRBJ1-1; D is undetermined. V lost 0 bases to trimming and J lost 2 bases, with 10 bases between them. Germline V lookup: CDR1 GTSNPN, CDR2 SVGIG (reference sequence). The CDR3 sequence is 14 residues long.

This chain joins TRBV2 and TRBJ1-4, with 7 bases that match TRBD1. The CDR3 extends over 14 amino acids. Germline CDR1 is SNHLY and CDR2 is FYNNEI. Trimming at V came to 8 bases and at J to 7 bases, leaving 10 bases not matched to a gene. CDR3 bases: TGTGCCAGCCGACTGGTCCAGGGGGTTGAAAAACTGTTTTTT. Amino acid sequence: CASRLVQGVEKLFF.

The chain carries TRBV2 and TRBJ1-6; D is perhaps TRBD1 (5 bases). CDR1 SNHLY and CDR2 FYNNEI come from the germline V gene. This CDR3 spans 15 amino acids. V shed 4 bases and J shed 10 bases, with 17 bases lying between them. The CDR3 loop reads CASSVLGVDESPLHF. The CDR3 DNA follows: TGTGCCAGCAGTGTATTAGGGGTCGATGAATCACCCCTCCACTTT.

This rearrangement joins TRBV11-2 to TRBJ1-5; D is ambiguous. Germline V gene data show CDR1 as SGHAT and CDR2 as FQNNGV. V lost 1 base and J 3 bases, leaving 4 bases between the germline ends. This CDR3 contains 13 residues. The CDR3 here is CASSLVDNQPQHF. CDR3 DNA: TGTGCCAGCAGCTTAGTGGACAATCAGCCCCAGCATTTT.